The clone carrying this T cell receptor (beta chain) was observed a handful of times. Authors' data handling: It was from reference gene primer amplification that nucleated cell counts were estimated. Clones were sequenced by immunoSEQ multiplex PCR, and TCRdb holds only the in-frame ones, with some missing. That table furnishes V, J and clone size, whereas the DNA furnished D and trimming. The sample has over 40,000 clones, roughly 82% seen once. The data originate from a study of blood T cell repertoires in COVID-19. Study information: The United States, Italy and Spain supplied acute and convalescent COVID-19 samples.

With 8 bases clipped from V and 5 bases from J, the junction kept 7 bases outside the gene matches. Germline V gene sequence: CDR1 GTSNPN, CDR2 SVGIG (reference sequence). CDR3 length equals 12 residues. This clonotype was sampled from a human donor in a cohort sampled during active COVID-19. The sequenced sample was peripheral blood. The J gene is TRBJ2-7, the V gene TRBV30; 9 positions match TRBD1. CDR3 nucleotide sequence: TGTGCCGAGGACAGGGGAGAACACGAGCAGTACTTC. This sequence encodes CAEDRGEHEQYF.